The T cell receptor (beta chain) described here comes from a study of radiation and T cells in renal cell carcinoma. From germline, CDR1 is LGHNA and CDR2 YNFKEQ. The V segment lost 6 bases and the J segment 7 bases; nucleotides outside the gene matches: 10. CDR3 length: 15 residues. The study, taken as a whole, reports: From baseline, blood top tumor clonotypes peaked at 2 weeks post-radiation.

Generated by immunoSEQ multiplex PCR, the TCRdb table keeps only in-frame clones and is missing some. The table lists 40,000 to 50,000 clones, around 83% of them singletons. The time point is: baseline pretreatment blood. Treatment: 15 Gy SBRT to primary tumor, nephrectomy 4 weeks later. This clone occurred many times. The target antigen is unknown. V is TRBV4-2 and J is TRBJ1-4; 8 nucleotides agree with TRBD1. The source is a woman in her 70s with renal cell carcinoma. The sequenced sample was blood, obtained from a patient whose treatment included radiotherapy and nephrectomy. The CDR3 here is CASSNDGQGFEKLFF. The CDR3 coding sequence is TGTGCCAGCAGTAACGACGGACAGGGTTTTGAAAAACTGTTTTTT.